This T cell receptor beta chain appears in the sequencing data of a study of blood T cell repertoires in COVID-19. The CDR3 has 16 amino acids. The germline V and J ends were trimmed by 1 base and 8 bases, with 17 bases remaining between them. Germline assignment: CDR1 MGHRA and CDR2 YSYEKL. The repertoire was sequenced with immunoSEQ multiplex PCR; TCRdb's copy has only in-frame clones and lacks some. Found here are some 340,000 clones, over 90% of them singletons; the top ten hold about 4%. The rearrangement joins TRBV4-1 to TRBJ1-4, with TRBD1 as a possible D gene (5 bases). The source of this sequence is a woman aged 25 to 39 who had been exposed to COVID-19. Sequencing input: PBMCs or T cells enriched from blood (not recorded which). DNA of the CDR3: TGCGCCAGCAGCCAAGTGGGACGGGGCGGGAGAGAAAAACTGTTTTTT. Amino acids: CASSQVGRGGREKLFF.